These 32 T cell receptor beta chains were sequenced from one sample in a study of regulatory T cells in long-lasting Graves disease. CDR3 regions were amplified by Arm-PCR using iRepertoire HTBI primers to build TCR beta libraries. TCRdb analysed the multiplex PCR reads with MiXCR anew, one entry per CDR3 protein. Altogether a few hundred thousand distinct CDR3 sequences are present, 14% to 15% being singletons, with the ten largest covering around 7.6%. The time point: newly diagnosed GD, antithyroid drugs for less than 3 months. Making the TCR library involved RNA that had been extracted from PBMCs. The same sample was also used in a study of T cells in Graves' hyperthyroidism and ophthalmopathy.

The input for sequencing was peripheral blood mononuclear cells (PBMCs), taken at new diagnosis, from a patient treated with antithyroid drugs. The origin of the receptors is a woman aged 40 to 50 with Graves disease.

For this clonotype: A read error may account for a junction end that differs from germline. The J gene is TRBJ2-1, the V gene TRBV7-9; 10 bases are a match to TRBD2. The CDR3 contains 15 residues. Germline lookup yields CDR1 SEHNR and CDR2 FQNEAQ (reference sequence). CDR3 sequence (DNA): TGTGCCAGCAGCTCCGGGACTAGCGTTTTCAATGAGCTGTTCTTC. Amino acid sequence: CASSSGTSVFNELFF. The full variable domain, in which reference TRBV7-9 and TRBJ2-1 provide the parts outside the CDR3, is DTGVSQNPRHKITKRGQNVTFRCDPISEHNRLYWYRQTLGQGPEFLTYFQNEAQLEKSRLLSDRFSAERPKGSFSTLEIQRTEQGDSAMYLCASSSGTSVFNELFFGPGTRLTVL.

This clonotype was counted at least ten times. V gene TRBV2 combines with J gene TRBJ2-7; either TRBD1 or TRBD2 may fit D (5 bases each). CDR3 length: 16 residues. With 6 bases removed from V and 0 bases from J, the gap between germline ends came to 18 bases. Germline V gene sequence: CDR1 SNHLY, CDR2 FYNNEI. The chain's CDR3 is CASRAPWGSASYEQYF. The DNA of the CDR3 is TGTGCCAGCAGAGCCCCCTGGGGGAGCGCCTCCTACGAGCAGTACTTC.

This clonotype was detected ten times or more. The rearrangement links TRBV29-1 to TRBJ2-7; 14 bases line up with TRBD2. Germline V gene data show CDR1 as SQVTM and CDR2 as ANQGSEA. Trimming at V came to 5 bases and at J to 1 base, leaving 7 bases not matched to a gene. This CDR3 region has 16 residues. The CDR3 here is CSVREGLAGVSYEQYF. DNA for the CDR3: TGCAGCGTTAGAGAGGGACTAGCGGGAGTATCCTACGAGCAGTACTTC.

There are many counts of this clonotype. The chain combines TRBV29-1 with TRBJ2-1; 15 positions match TRBD2. CDR1 and CDR2 (germline): SQVTM, ANQGSEA. Losses at the gene ends were 1 base for V and 4 bases for J; bases not matched to a gene: 2. CDR3 length: 16 residues. The CDR3 bases are TGCAGCGTTGAAGGGACTAGCGGGAGGGATTACAATGAGCAGTTCTTC. Amino acids: CSVEGTSGRDYNEQFF.

This clonotype was detected ten times or more. CDR3 region: CASRPASGELFF. In DNA, the CDR3 is TGTGCCAGCAGACCAGCTTCCGGGGAGCTGTTTTTT. The genes are TRBV11-3 and TRBJ2-2; D is undetermined. V was shortened by 6 bases and J by 6 bases, with 8 bases between the two germline ends. This CDR3 is 12 amino acids long. Germline V gives CDR1 SGHNT, CDR2 YENEEA.

Ten or more counts support this clonotype. V usage is TRBV20-1 and J usage is TRBJ1-2; perhaps TRBD1 as D (5 bases). V was cut by 6 bases and J by 4 bases, with 12 bases left in between. The CDR3 sequence is 12 residues long. The V gene's germline CDR1 is DFQATT and CDR2 SNEGSKA (reference sequence). CDR3 coding DNA: TGCAGTGCCAGCGAGGGGCCCTATGGCTACACCTTC. It is translated as CSASEGPYGYTF.

The V call is TRBV18, the J call TRBJ2-1; D remains ambiguous. From germline, CDR1 is KGHSH and CDR2 LQKENI. This CDR3 region has 15 residues. V was trimmed by 3 bases and J by 0 bases, leaving 9 bases between them. The CDR3 reads CASSPGPASYNEQFF. DNA of the CDR3: TGTGCCAGCTCACCGGGTCCCGCCTCCTACAATGAGCAGTTCTTC.

The chain uses TRBV12-3 or TRBV12-4 and TRBJ2-1; D could derive from TRBD1 or TRBD2 (5 bases each). The CDR3 loop spans 15 amino acids. Trimming removed 7 bases from V and 4 bases from J, with 17 bases in between. The CDR3 nucleotides read TGTGCCAGCACCCGGACACCGAGCGGTTACAATGAGCAGTTCTTC. Amino acid sequence: CASTRTPSGYNEQFF.

The V call is TRBV27, the J call TRBJ2-7, with D maybe TRBD2 (6 bases). V dropped 5 bases and J dropped 2 bases, with 10 bases sitting between them. The CDR3 has 13 residues. Germline V gene sequence: CDR1 MNHEY, CDR2 SMNVEV (reference sequence). CDR3 sequence (DNA): TGTGCCAGCAGTCGGACTACTGCCTACGAGCAGTACTTC. This gives the protein CASSRTTAYEQYF.

This clonotype was detected many times. V gene TRBV9 combines with J gene TRBJ2-3; tentatively, D is TRBD2 (6 bases). The CDR3 extends over 15 amino acids. CDR1 and CDR2 from the germline V gene are SGDLS and YYNGEE. V was cut by 1 base and J by 2 bases, with 11 bases left in between. The CDR3 region is CASSVYGGSTDTQYF. The CDR3 region has the DNA TGTGCCAGCAGCGTATACGGGGGATCCACAGATACGCAGTATTTT.

To note about this clonotype: A much larger clonotype is one base distant, so this may be a read error. The rearrangement links TRBV24-1 to TRBJ2-3; 11 bases line up with TRBD2. This CDR3 contains 15 residues. Germline V CDR1 and CDR2: KGHDR, SFDVKD. The CDR3 spells CTTSTGTSGTDTQYF. As DNA, the CDR3 is TGTACCACCAGTACCGGGACTAGCGGAACAGATACGCAGTATTTT.

V is TRBV4-1 and J is TRBJ2-3; D remains ambiguous. V was pared by 3 bases and J by 2 bases, with 3 bases between. In germline, CDR1 is MGHRA, CDR2 YSYEKL. The CDR3 loop spans 12 amino acids. This chain's CDR3 is CASSHFTDTQYF. The DNA for the CDR3 is TGCGCCAGCAGCCATTTCACAGATACGCAGTATTTT.

This clonotype has more than one count but fewer than ten. One junction end disagrees with the germline gene, perhaps due to a read error. The J gene is TRBJ1-2, the V gene TRBV30; D unresolved. The length of the CDR3 is 12 residues. Germline V gives CDR1 GTSNPN, CDR2 SVGIG (reference sequence). The CDR3 sequence is CAWSITEPAYFF. The CDR3, as DNA: TGTGCCTGGAGTATTACAGAGCCCGCTTACTTCTTC.

The sample holds many counts of this clonotype. The chain employs TRBV28 and TRBJ2-7; 9 bases are a match to TRBD1. The germline V gene has CDR1 MDHEN and CDR2 SYDVKM. Germline trimming cut 7 bases from V and 7 bases from J; bases unmatched to any gene: 11. This CDR3 is built from 14 residues. For the CDR3, the DNA is TGTGCCAGCAAAACCGGGACAGGGATGCGGGAGCAGTACTTC. It translates to CASKTGTGMREQYF.

Many counts were recorded for this clonotype. The chain couples TRBV12-3 or TRBV12-4 to TRBJ2-3; the match to TRBD2 covers 7 bases. The V segment lost 6 bases and the J segment 5 bases; nucleotides outside the gene matches: 17. CDR3 size: 17 residues. CDR3 residues: CASRETMGGDPIDTQYF. CDR3 bases: TGTGCCAGCAGAGAGACTATGGGGGGGGACCCCATAGATACGCAGTATTTT.

This clonotype has at least ten counts. CDR3 sequence (DNA): TGTGCCTGGAGTATACAGCCCCAAGAGACCCAGTACTTC. Protein product: CAWSIQPQETQYF. The V gene is TRBV30, the J gene TRBJ2-5; D call uncertain. V lost 2 bases, J lost 1 base, and 8 bases lay in between. CDR1 and CDR2 from the germline V gene are GTSNPN and SVGIG (reference sequence). The CDR3 runs 13 residues.

This clonotype was seen repeatedly, ten times or more. V gene TRBV2 combines with J gene TRBJ2-5; unclear D gene. The V end lost 6 bases, the J end lost 2 bases, and 7 bases lay between the germline ends. Germline V gene lookup returns CDR1 SNHLY and CDR2 FYNNEI. CDR3 length: 12 residues. The CDR3 region is CASSDGQETQYF. Here the CDR3 DNA reads TGTGCCAGCAGCGACGGACAAGAGACCCAGTACTTC.

In its sample, this clonotype was seen a few times. The rearrangement links TRBV11-2 to TRBJ2-5, with TRBD2 as a possible D gene (6 bases). CDR1 and CDR2 from the germline V gene are SGHAT and FQNNGV. V dropped 5 bases and J dropped 4 bases, with 17 bases sitting between them. This CDR3 has 15 amino acids. CDR3 loop: CASSPTGGAIETQYF. The CDR3 nucleotides read TGTGCCAGCAGCCCTACAGGAGGGGCAATAGAGACCCAGTACTTC. Supplemented by reference TRBV11-2 and TRBJ2-5, the full variable domain reads EAGVAQSPRYKIIEKRQSVAFWCNPISGHATLYWYQQILGQGPKLLIQFQNNGVVDDSQLPKDRFSAERLKGVDSTLKIQPAKLEDSAVYLCASSPTGGAIETQYFGPGTRLLVL.

This clonotype has a count of ten or more. The chain has TRBV15 and TRBJ2-5; the D gene is possibly TRBD2 (5 bases). The CDR3 consists of 14 residues. From germline, CDR1 is LNHNV and CDR2 YYDKDF (reference sequence). Trimming pared 3 bases from V and 5 bases from J, leaving 13 bases between. The CDR3 DNA follows: TGTGCCACCAGCAGCCTTGTCGGGATGGAGACCCAGTACTTC. This translates into CATSSLVGMETQYF.

This clonotype was observed at least ten times. The chain employs TRBV7-2 and TRBJ1-5; the match to TRBD1 covers 7 bases. The CDR3 spans 17 residues. The germline gives CDR1 SGHTA, CDR2 FQGNSA. V trimming: 1 base; J trimming: 4 bases; junction bases outside the gene matches: 10. The CDR3 loop is CASSLVFGTAFNQPQHF. The CDR3 coding sequence is TGTGCCAGCAGCTTAGTTTTCGGGACAGCTTTTAATCAGCCCCAGCATTTT.

This rearrangement joins TRBV29-1 to TRBJ1-1; the D gene is possibly TRBD1 (6 bases). This CDR3 spans 14 amino acids. The V gene's germline CDR1 is SQVTM and CDR2 ANQGSEA. Trimming stripped 4 bases from V and 0 bases from J, with 12 bases between. DNA for the CDR3: TGCAGCGTTGGACAGGTCACCTTGAACACTGAAGCTTTCTTT. It codes for CSVGQVTLNTEAFF.

There are a few counts of this clonotype. J is TRBJ2-5 and V is TRBV5-1, with D perhaps TRBD1 or TRBD2 (5 bases each). Germline V gene lookup returns CDR1 SGHRS and CDR2 YFSETQ. Trimming stripped 5 bases from V and 8 bases from J, with 16 bases between. The CDR3 covers 13 residues. This chain's CDR3 is CASRPGDQGTQYF. CDR3 nucleotides: TGCGCCAGCAGACCCGGGGACCAAGGCACCCAGTACTTC.

This clonotype showed up just a few times. The J gene is TRBJ2-7, the V gene TRBV19; D unresolved. The germline V and J ends were trimmed by 2 bases and 0 bases, with 5 bases remaining between them. Germline assignment: CDR1 LNHDA and CDR2 SQIVND (reference sequence). This CDR3 comprises 13 residues. CDR3 in DNA: TGTGCCAGTAGTATACAGGACTCCTACGAGCAGTACTTC. Amino acid sequence: CASSIQDSYEQYF.

This clonotype was seen at least ten times. The chain employs TRBV27 and TRBJ2-3; D ambiguous. The germline V gene encodes CDR1 MNHEY and CDR2 SMNVEV (reference sequence). V lost 3 bases and J lost 2, with 9 bases in between. The CDR3 is made up of 14 amino acids. CDR3 nucleotide sequence: TGTGCCAGCAGTTTTCTATCCACCACAGATACGCAGTATTTT. This sequence encodes CASSFLSTTDTQYF.

This clonotype was counted many times. The rearrangement links TRBV7-2 to TRBJ2-1; 9 bases are a match to TRBD2. The CDR3 loop spans 16 amino acids. The J segment lost 4 bases and the V segment lost 5 bases, leaving 9 bases of the junction unmatched. Germline-derived CDR1 and CDR2 are SGHTA and FQGNSA. CDR3 DNA: TGTGCCAGCAGCCCCGCCGGGACTAGCAGTTACAATGAGCAGTTCTTC. The encoded protein is CASSPAGTSSYNEQFF.

This clonotype was picked up a small number of times. The chain is built from TRBV28 and TRBJ2-4, with TRBD1 matching over 8 bases. The CDR3 covers 15 residues. Trimming at V came to 5 bases and at J to 0 bases, leaving 3 bases not matched to a gene. From germline, CDR1 is MDHEN and CDR2 SYDVKM. The CDR3 loop is CASSPQGVAKNIQYF. The CDR3 DNA reads as TGTGCCAGCAGTCCACAGGGGGTAGCCAAAAACATTCAGTACTTC.

This clonotype occurred a few times. The chain couples TRBV20-1 to TRBJ2-7, with 7 bases aligning to TRBD2. CDR3 length: 12 amino acids. The germline V gene encodes CDR1 DFQATT and CDR2 SNEGSKA (reference sequence). Germline trimming cut 4 bases from V and 2 bases from J; bases unmatched to any gene: 2. CDR3: CSATGRAYEQYF. The CDR3 region has the DNA TGCAGTGCTACAGGGAGGGCCTACGAGCAGTACTTC.

This clonotype has at least ten counts. The rearrangement joins TRBV20-1 to TRBJ2-3; 8 bases line up with TRBD2. CDR1 and CDR2 (germline): DFQATT, SNEGSKA (reference sequence). Losses at the gene ends were 0 bases for V and 6 bases for J; bases not matched to a gene: 5. This CDR3 has 14 residues. The CDR3 sequence is CSARDPREGDTQYF. In DNA form, the CDR3 reads TGCAGTGCTAGAGATCCCCGGGAGGGGGATACGCAGTATTTT.

This clonotype was observed a few times. V usage is TRBV5-1 and J usage is TRBJ2-2; 9 positions agree with TRBD2. J gave up 3 bases and V 4 bases, and 7 bases lay outside the gene matches. This CDR3 is built from 16 residues. Germline loops: CDR1 SGHRS, CDR2 YFSETQ. The CDR3 here is CASSGSGRSDTGELFF. CDR3 DNA sequence: TGCGCCAGCAGCGGGAGCGGGAGGTCGGACACCGGGGAGCTGTTTTTT. Looking up the rest from reference TRBV5-1 and TRBJ2-2 gives the full variable domain: KAGVTQTPRYLIKTRGQQVTLSCSPISGHRSVSWYQQTPGQGLQFLFEYFSETQRNKGNFPGRFSGRQFSNSRSEMNVSTLELGDSALYLCASSGSGRSDTGELFFGEGSRLTVL.

This clonotype was detected only a few times. J is TRBJ2-3 and V is TRBV6-5; D might be TRBD1 or TRBD2, each matching 5 bases. Trimming left V 2 bases short and J 1 base short, with 16 bases between. CDR1 MNHEY and CDR2 SVGAGI come from the germline V gene. The CDR3 contains 17 residues. DNA for the CDR3: TGTGCCAGCAGTTACGGGACCACCTTGGGGGGCACAGATACGCAGTATTTT. Protein sequence: CASSYGTTLGGTDTQYF.

This clonotype was counted many times. The rearrangement joins TRBV19 to TRBJ2-7; 8 bases are shared with TRBD2. The CDR3 length is 15 residues. With V trimmed by 5 bases and J by 2 bases, 8 bases remained unmatched. CDR1 and CDR2 from the germline V gene are LNHDA and SQIVND (reference sequence). In nucleotides, the CDR3 is TGTGCCAGTAGTCGGGAGGGGGACCTTGCCTACGAGCAGTACTTC. It yields the protein CASSREGDLAYEQYF.

This clonotype was seen ten or more times. This chain joins TRBV7-3 and TRBJ2-5, with a weak D call TRBD1 (5 bases). Trimming cost V 10 bases and J 0 bases, with 12 bases left between them. The germline CDR1 and CDR2 sequences are SGHTA and FQGTGA. CDR3 length: 13 residues. The DNA for the CDR3 is TGTGCCACCTCAAGGGGCCACCAAGAGACCCAGTACTTC. Translated: CATSRGHQETQYF.